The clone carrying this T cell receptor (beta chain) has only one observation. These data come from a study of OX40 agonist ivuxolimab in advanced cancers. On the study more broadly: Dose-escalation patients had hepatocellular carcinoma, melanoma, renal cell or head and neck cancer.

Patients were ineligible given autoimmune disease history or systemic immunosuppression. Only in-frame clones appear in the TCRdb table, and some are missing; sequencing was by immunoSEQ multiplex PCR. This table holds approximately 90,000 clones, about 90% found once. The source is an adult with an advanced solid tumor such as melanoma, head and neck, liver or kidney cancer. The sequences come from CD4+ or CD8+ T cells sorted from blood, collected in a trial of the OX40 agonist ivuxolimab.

CDR3 DNA: TGTGCCAAAGGGACGACCCCTGGGACAGATACGCAGTATTTT. Protein: CAKGTTPGTDTQYF. The chain has TRBV2 and TRBJ2-3; perhaps D is TRBD1 or TRBD2 (5 bases each). Germline V CDR1 and CDR2: SNHLY, FYNNEI. The ends were cut back, 10 bases at V and 3 bases at J, with 17 bases in the middle. This CDR3 has 14 residues.